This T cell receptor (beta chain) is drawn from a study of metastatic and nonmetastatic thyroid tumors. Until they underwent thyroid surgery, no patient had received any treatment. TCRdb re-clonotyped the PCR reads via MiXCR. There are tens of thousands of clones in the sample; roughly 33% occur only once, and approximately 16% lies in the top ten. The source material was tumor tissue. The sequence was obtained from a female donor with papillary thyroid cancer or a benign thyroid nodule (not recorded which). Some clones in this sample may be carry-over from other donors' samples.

The chain's CDR3 is CASRKNRATEAFF. In DNA, the CDR3 is TGTGCCAGCAGAAAGAACAGAGCCACTGAAGCTTTCTTT. V is TRBV3-1 and J is TRBJ1-1; D not resolved. This CDR3 is 13 amino acids long. CDR1 and CDR2 from the germline V gene are LGHDT and YNNKEL (reference sequence). V was cut by 6 bases and J by 4 bases, with 12 bases left in between.